The clone carrying this T cell receptor beta chain has at least ten counts. The entry originates in a study of regulatory T cells in long-lasting Graves disease. Time point indicated: newly diagnosed GD, antithyroid drugs for less than 3 months. PBMC RNA was the source of the TCR library. Tubes containing EDTA received 8 to 9.5 milliliters of drawn peripheral blood. Building the TCR beta libraries relied on iRepertoire HTBI primers, and CDR3 regions underwent Arm-PCR. TCRdb called the multiplex PCR reads again in MiXCR, with one record for every CDR3 protein. The table lists 420,000 or so distinct CDR3 sequences, 16% of them singletons, with less than 30% in the top ten. CDR3 length equals 11 residues. After removal of 8 bases from V and 7 bases from J, the junction contained 2 bases not matched to a gene. In addition, the sample was reused for a study of T cells in Graves' hyperthyroidism and ophthalmopathy.

The source was peripheral blood mononuclear cells (PBMCs), collected at new diagnosis, from a patient treated with antithyroid drugs. The clonotype originates from a young woman with Graves disease. The genes are TRBV12-3 or TRBV12-4 and TRBJ2-4; TRBD2 agrees at 7 bases. CDR3 sequence (DNA): TGTGCCAGCGTGGGGGGGAACATTCAGTACTTC. This gives the protein CASVGGNIQYF.